This T cell receptor beta chain derives from a study of blood T cell repertoires in COVID-19. Study-level background: From the United States, Italy and Spain came samples of acute and convalescent COVID-19. PBMCs, B-cell-depleted T cells, or T cells provided the cDNA or gDNA that made up the material.

Original processing methods: Counts of nucleated cells, estimated from reference gene primer amplification, were obtained. The assay was immunoSEQ multiplex PCR, and TCRdb's table has in-frame clones only and misses some. The V and J calls and the clone size are those of that table, but D and trimming were determined from the DNA. The data hold about 120,000 clones, with over 70% observed a single time. The V and J ends lost 2 bases and 4 bases respectively, with 12 bases between them. CDR3 length: 15 residues. CDR1 and CDR2 (germline): LGHNA, YNFKEQ. The TCR originated in a woman between 45 and 65 years old with acute or convalescent COVID-19. The genes are TRBV4-2 and TRBJ1-5; TRBD1 is a possible D gene (5 bases). Sequencing input: peripheral blood. DNA for the CDR3: TGTGCCAGCAGCCAACAGGGCGGGAGGAATCAGCCCCAGCATTTT. Translation: CASSQQGGRNQPQHF.